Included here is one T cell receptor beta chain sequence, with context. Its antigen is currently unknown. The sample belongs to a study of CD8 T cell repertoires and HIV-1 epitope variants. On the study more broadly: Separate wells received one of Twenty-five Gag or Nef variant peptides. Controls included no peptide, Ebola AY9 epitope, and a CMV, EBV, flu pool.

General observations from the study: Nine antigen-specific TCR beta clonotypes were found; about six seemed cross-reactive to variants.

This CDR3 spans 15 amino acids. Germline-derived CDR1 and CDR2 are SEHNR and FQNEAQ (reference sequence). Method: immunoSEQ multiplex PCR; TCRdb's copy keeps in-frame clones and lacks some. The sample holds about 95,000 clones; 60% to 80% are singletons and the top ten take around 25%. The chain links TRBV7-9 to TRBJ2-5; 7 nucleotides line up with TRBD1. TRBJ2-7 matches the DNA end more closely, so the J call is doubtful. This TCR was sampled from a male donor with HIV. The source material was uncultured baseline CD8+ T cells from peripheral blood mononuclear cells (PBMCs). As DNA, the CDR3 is TGTGCCAGCAGCTTAGGACAGGGTAGGTCCTACGAGCAGTACTTC. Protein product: CASSLGQGRSYEQYF.